The present entry profiles one TCR beta chain with its context. The sample belongs to a study of blood T cell repertoires in COVID-19. The overall study: T cells, B-cell-depleted T cells, or PBMCs supplied cDNA or gDNA.

Original handling: Amplification from reference gene primers served as the basis for estimated nucleated cell counts. TCRdb keeps only in-frame clones here, not all; method: immunoSEQ multiplex PCR. That table is the source of V, J and clone size, and D and trimming were worked out from the DNA. The top ten hold under 3% of the sample, which has 250,000 to 300,000 clones, 85% to 90% seen once. CDR1 SGHNT and CDR2 YYREEE come from the germline V gene (reference sequence). The V gene end was trimmed by 0 bases and the J gene end by 4 bases; junction bases not matched to a gene: 3. CDR3 length: 14 amino acids.

The sequenced sample consisted of PBMCs or T cells enriched from blood (not recorded which). The gene calls are TRBV5-4 and TRBJ1-2, with TRBD1 matching 7 bases. The sequence was obtained from a woman between 50 and 59 years old who had been exposed to COVID-19. CDR3 in DNA: TGTGCCAGCAGCTTGGAGGGACAGCCCTATGGCTACACCTTC. Its translation: CASSLEGQPYGYTF.